These 25 T cell receptor beta chains share one sample of origin, sequenced in a study of T cell clonality in common variable immunodeficiency. Libraries were prepared by immunoSEQ multiplex PCR; TCRdb keeps only in-frame clonotypes and omits some of them. This sample has 40,000 to 55,000 clones, each found more than once. Sample: peripheral blood mononuclear cells. These receptors all stem from a person between 18 and 70 years old in good health.

This clone has ten or more counts. The CDR3 end lies 3 residues beyond the end of the read and is filled in from the germline J gene. The rearrangement links TRBV4-1 to TRBJ2-4; no clear D gene. The CDR3 runs to 16 residues. With 0 bases removed from V and 8 bases from J, the gap between germline ends came to 17 bases. CDR1 is MGHRA, CDR2 YSYEKL, per germline. The DNA read from the CDR3 is TGCGCCAGCAGCCAAGAGGTAGGGCTGGGTACGGACATT. Protein product: CASSQEVGLGTDI. Given in full, the CDR3 is CASSQEVGLGTDIQYF.

In its sample, this clone was seen many times. The sequenced part of the CDR3 DNA is TGCAGTGCTAGATTCGGGACTAGCGGACTCACAGATACG. It is translated as CSARFGTSGLTDT. The whole CDR3 region reads CSARFGTSGLTDTQYF. The chain is built from TRBV20-1 and TRBJ2-3; 11 bases line up with TRBD2. The CDR3 end falls 3 residues outside the read, so it is completed with the germline J gene. The CDR3 is 16 amino acids. Germline trimming cut 2 bases from V and 2 bases from J; bases unmatched to any gene: 6. The germline V gene has CDR1 DFQATT and CDR2 SNEGSKA (reference sequence).

This clone has just a few counts. The read is 3 residues too short to cover the CDR3 end, so that end is filled in from the germline J gene. The genes are TRBV30 and TRBJ2-4, with a possible D match to TRBD2 (6 bases). The CDR3 has 14 amino acids. Germline CDR1 and CDR2: GTSNPN and SVGIG (reference sequence). Incomplete CDR3 DNA: TGTGCCTGGAGTCCGATCCGGGGGTCGGCTGGT. Its translation is CAWSPIRGSAG. The entire CDR3 sequence reads CAWSPIRGSAGQYF.

The table lists this clone with many counts. The CDR3 goes on 3 residues after the read ends, and that part is filled in from the germline J gene. V gene TRBV9 combines with J gene TRBJ2-5; 7 nucleotides align to TRBD1. The V segment lost 3 bases and the J segment 2 bases; nucleotides outside the gene matches: 4. In germline, CDR1 is SGDLS, CDR2 YYNGEE. The CDR3 is 14 amino acids. The CDR3 bases that were read are TGTGCCAGCAGCGCCGACAGGGAACAAGAGACC. Amino acids: CASSADREQET. The whole CDR3 protein reads CASSADREQETQYF. Using reference TRBV9 and TRBJ2-5 for the parts outside the CDR3, the full variable domain is DSGVTQTPKHLITATGQRVTLRCSPRSGDLSVYWYQQSLDQGLQFLIQYYNGEERAKGNILERFSAQQFPDLHSELNLSSLELGDSALYFCASSADREQETQYFGPGTRLLVL.

Regarding this clone: Possible read error: a much larger clone is one base away. The CDR3 extends 3 residues past the end of the read, so its final part is completed from the germline J gene. This chain uses TRBV5-1 with TRBJ2-5; 8 positions agree with TRBD1. Per the germline V gene, CDR1 is SGHRS and CDR2 is YFSETQ. CDR3 length: 12 residues. Here the CDR3 reads CASSWGQDTQYF. The DNA read from the CDR3 is TGCGCCAGCAGCTGGGGACAGGATACC.

This clone was observed at least ten times. Read sequence stops 3 residues before the CDR3 end, and the germline J gene provides the missing end. The rearrangement links TRBV30 to TRBJ1-6; no firm D call. From germline, CDR1 is GTSNPN and CDR2 SVGIG (reference sequence). The ends were cut back, 0 bases at V and 0 bases at J, with 9 bases in the middle. The CDR3 covers 16 residues. This CDR3 reads CAWSVPRDSYNSPLHF. CDR3 DNA (partial): TGTGCCTGGAGTGTACCCAGAGACTCCTATAATTCACCC.

Turning to this clone: This likely reflects a read error, since a far larger clone is one base away. The CDR3 goes on 3 residues after the read ends, and that part is filled in from the germline J gene. The V call is TRBV19, the J call TRBJ2-3, with TRBD1 matching over 10 bases. This CDR3 has 16 amino acids. Per germline, CDR1 LNHDA and CDR2 SQIVND (reference sequence). CDR3 protein: CATSTRDRGHTDTQYF. The DNA read from the CDR3 is TGTGCCACTAGTACCAGGGACAGGGGCCACACAGATACG.

This clone was observed many times. The CDR3 extends 3 residues past the end of the read, so its final part is completed from the germline J gene. V gene TRBV5-4 combines with J gene TRBJ1-2; D may be TRBD1 (6 bases). Trimming shortened V by 4 bases and J by 3 bases, and 10 bases separated the two germline ends. CDR3 size: 13 residues. Germline V gene lookup returns CDR1 SGHNT and CDR2 YYREEE (reference sequence). Here the CDR3 reads CASSQDSHYGYTF. CDR3 DNA, as far as it was read: TGTGCCAGCAGCCAGGACAGCCACTATGGC.

This clone was seen at least ten times. The CDR3 end lies 3 residues beyond the end of the read and is filled in from the germline J gene. The chain combines TRBV11-2 with TRBJ2-1; D is possibly TRBD2 (6 bases). V was cut by 3 bases and J by 2 bases, with 8 bases left in between. The germline CDR1 and CDR2 sequences are SGHAT and FQNNGV. This CDR3 has 14 residues. This CDR3 is CASSFGGPYNEQFF. Incomplete CDR3 DNA: TGTGCCAGCAGCTTCGGGGGACCCTACAATGAG.

This clone was seen ten or more times. The read halts 3 residues ahead of the CDR3 end, with the missing end drawn from the germline J gene. The chain joins TRBV7-6 to TRBJ2-2; 10 nucleotides line up with TRBD1. The CDR3 totals 16 residues. Germline-derived CDR1 and CDR2 are SGHVS and FNYEAQ. The ends lost 6 bases at V and 5 bases at J; junction bases unmatched: 9. The covered CDR3 bases are TGTGCCAGCAGGCCAACGACAGGGGGCCCGACCGGGGAG. It codes for CASRPTTGGPTGE. The whole CDR3 is CASRPTTGGPTGELFF. Based on the CDR3 plus reference TRBV7-6 and TRBJ2-2, the full variable domain is GAGVSQSPRYKVTKRGQDVALRCDPISGHVSLYWYRQALGQGPEFLTYFNYEAQQDKSGLPNDRFSAERPEGSISTLTIQRTEQRDSAMYRCASRPTTGGPTGELFFGEGSRLTVL.

This clone was recorded at least ten times. The CDR3 sequence: CASSGRGGQETQYF. The CDR3 DNA, read in part, is TGTGCCAGCAGCGGACGGGGGGGTCAGGAGACC. The chain has TRBV7-2 and TRBJ2-5; 8 bases fit TRBD2. The read gets to within 3 residues of the CDR3 end, and the germline J gene fills in the rest. Trimming took 5 bases from V and 5 from J; bases not matched to a gene: 7. The germline CDR1 and CDR2 sequences are SGHTA and FQGNSA. The CDR3 sequence is 14 residues long.

There are many counts of this clone. The read terminates 3 residues ahead of where the CDR3 ends, so the germline J gene completes it. V usage is TRBV30 and J usage is TRBJ2-1; 9 nucleotides line up with TRBD1. The trim removed 3 bases at V and 4 bases at J, leaving 7 bases unmatched. Germline CDR1 reads GTSNPN; CDR2 reads SVGIG (reference sequence). The CDR3 loop spans 15 amino acids. This chain's CDR3 is CAWSEGQGVYNEQFF. The sequenced CDR3 bases are TGTGCCTGGAGCGAGGGACAGGGTGTATACAATGAG.

This clone has at least ten counts. The sequenced fragment ends 3 residues before the CDR3 boundary, so the rest is inferred from the germline J gene. This chain uses TRBV5-4 with TRBJ2-1; no definite D call. This CDR3 is 15 amino acids long. V gave up 0 bases and J gave up 5 bases, with 12 bases separating them. Germline V gives CDR1 SGHNT, CDR2 YYREEE (reference sequence). The CDR3 loop reads CASSLALRGHNEQFF. The part of the CDR3 DNA that was read is TGTGCCAGCAGCTTGGCCCTCCGTGGGCACAATGAG.

This clone has a count of ten or more. The read terminates 3 residues before the CDR3 end, so the remaining end is supplied by the germline J gene. The rearrangement uses TRBV7-2 and TRBJ1-5; 7 bases are a match to TRBD1. The V gene's germline CDR1 is SGHTA and CDR2 FQGNSA. J lost 4 bases, V lost 1 base, and 4 bases had no gene match. The CDR3 runs to 15 residues. The CDR3 bases that were read are TGTGCCAGCAGCTTAGGTGCAGGGGGGAATCAGCCC. The encoded protein is CASSLGAGGNQP. The CDR3 reads in full as CASSLGAGGNQPQHF.

This clone was found many times. The read halts 3 residues ahead of the CDR3 end, with the missing end drawn from the germline J gene. The V call is TRBV5-1, the J call TRBJ1-2; unclear D gene. The germline gives CDR1 SGHRS, CDR2 YFSETQ. This CDR3 contains 13 residues. V lost 0 bases and J 2 bases, leaving 5 bases between the germline ends. The CDR3 sequence: CASSLDSNYGYTF. The CDR3 DNA, read in part, is TGCGCCAGCAGCTTGGACAGCAACTATGGC. Full variable domain (outside the CDR3, taken from reference TRBV5-1 and TRBJ1-2): KAGVTQTPRYLIKTRGQQVTLSCSPISGHRSVSWYQQTPGQGLQFLFEYFSETQRNKGNFPGRFSGRQFSNSRSEMNVSTLELGDSALYLCASSLDSNYGYTFGSGTRLTVV.

At least ten counts were recorded for this clone. The read ends 3 residues shy of where the CDR3 ends; the end is completed using the germline J gene. The V call is TRBV4-1, the J call TRBJ2-1; 10 positions match TRBD2. V dropped 6 bases and J dropped 0; count of bases not matched to a gene: 5. The germline gives CDR1 MGHRA, CDR2 YSYEKL. The CDR3 sequence is 16 residues long. The part of the CDR3 DNA that was read is TGCGCCAGCAGGGCTAGCGGGGGAAGCTCCTACAATGAG. It encodes CASRASGGSSYNE. The entire CDR3 reads CASRASGGSSYNEQFF.

A few counts support this clone. Mismatch with germline at one junction end may stem from a read error. Coverage ceases 3 residues before the CDR3 finishes, and the germline J gene fills in the end. The chain employs TRBV7-9 and TRBJ2-5; 8 bases are shared with TRBD1. Germline V lookup: CDR1 SEHNR, CDR2 FQNEAQ (reference sequence). The CDR3 contains 15 residues. This chain's CDR3 is CASNLQGGSTDTQYF. The sequenced part of the CDR3 DNA is TGTGCCAGCAACTTACAGGGGGGATCGACAGATACC.

A few counts support this clone. One end of the junction does not line up with germline, which may come from a read error. The sequence runs out 3 residues before the end of the CDR3; the remainder is reconstructed from the germline J gene. The rearrangement links TRBV11-3 to TRBJ2-1; 11 positions match TRBD2. Germline V CDR1 and CDR2: SGHNT, YENEEA. The CDR3 covers 15 residues. The CDR3 DNA, read in part, is TGTGTCAGCCGCTTAGCGGGGGGGCTGAACAATGAG. Translation: CVSRLAGGLNNE. The whole CDR3 protein is CVSRLAGGLNNEQFF.

This clone was seen ten or more times. The sequence runs out 3 residues before the end of the CDR3; the remainder is reconstructed from the germline J gene. The chain links TRBV29-1 to TRBJ1-5; 7 nucleotides align to TRBD1. The CDR3 extends over 15 amino acids. Trimming removed 4 bases from V and 0 bases from J; junction bases left unmatched: 6. The germline V gene has CDR1 SQVTM and CDR2 ANQGSEA. The CDR3 DNA, read in part, is TGCAGCGTTGCCACAGGGGTTGGTAGCAATCAGCCC. Amino acid sequence: CSVATGVGSNQP. The whole CDR3 is CSVATGVGSNQPQHF.

This clone has a count of ten or more. Read coverage stops 3 residues before the CDR3 terminus; the germline J gene supplies the remainder. The J gene is TRBJ1-2, the V gene TRBV5-6, with D possibly matching TRBD1 (6 bases). With 2 bases removed from V and 0 bases from J, the gap between germline ends came to 11 bases. Germline lookup yields CDR1 SGHDT and CDR2 YYEEEE. The CDR3 is 15 residues long. The sequenced CDR3 bases are TGTGCCAGCAGCTTTTGGGACACTGCTAACTATGGC. This codes for CASSFWDTANYG. In full, the CDR3 is CASSFWDTANYGYTF.

This clone was counted a few times. Incomplete CDR3 DNA: TGTGCCAGCAGTGAACAGGGGATCGCCTCTGGGGCCAACGTC. This translates into CASSEQGIASGANV. The complete CDR3 sequence is CASSEQGIASGANVLTF. The V call is TRBV2, the J call TRBJ2-6; tentative D call: TRBD1 (6 bases). The CDR3 goes on 3 residues after the read ends, and that part is filled in from the germline J gene. The CDR3 contains 17 residues. Germline V gene data show CDR1 as SNHLY and CDR2 as FYNNEI. V gave up 2 bases and J gave up 0 bases, with 11 bases separating them.

Turning to this clone: Read sequence stops 3 residues before the CDR3 end, and the germline J gene provides the missing end. V gene TRBV2 combines with J gene TRBJ2-3; D possibly matches TRBD1 or TRBD2 (5 bases each). The CDR3 covers 15 residues. CDR1 is SNHLY and CDR2 is FYNNEI in the germline V gene. The CDR3 sequence: CASSLGRESNQPQYF. The sequenced part of the CDR3 DNA is TGTGCCAGCAGTTTAGGCAGGGAGAGCAATCAGCCG.

This clone occurred many times. The read finishes 3 residues shy of the CDR3 end, and the germline J gene is used to complete it. The rearrangement joins TRBV12-3 or TRBV12-4 to TRBJ1-5, with 9 nucleotides matching TRBD1. The ends lost 3 bases at V and 4 bases at J; junction bases unmatched: 4. There are 15 residues in the CDR3. Incomplete CDR3 DNA: TGTGCCAGCAGTTTTACAGGGGGCGGGAATCAGCCC. As protein: CASSFTGGGNQP. The whole CDR3 sequence reads CASSFTGGGNQPQHF.

Turning to this clone: A much bigger clone sits one base away, suggesting this may be a read error. From the germline J gene comes the end of the CDR3, since the read stops 3 residues before it. The sample carries other DNA sequences with the same CDR3. This chain links TRBV30 with TRBJ1-3; a possible D gene is TRBD1 (6 bases). Per the germline V gene, CDR1 is GTSNPN and CDR2 is SVGIG (reference sequence). CDR3 length equals 16 residues. The CDR3 spells CAWSVRGSSSGNTIYF. Incomplete CDR3 DNA: TGTGCCTGGAGTGTTAGGGGGTCCTCCTCTGGAAACACG.

This clone has at least ten counts. Read sequence stops 3 residues before the CDR3 end, and the germline J gene provides the missing end. The chain uses TRBV30 and TRBJ1-1, with a weak D call TRBD1 (5 bases). The CDR3 covers 13 residues. Trimming took off 5 bases at V and 1 base at J, with 11 bases between the two ends. Germline CDR1 and CDR2: GTSNPN and SVGIG (reference sequence). The sequenced part of the CDR3 DNA is TGTGCCTGGGGGGCAGGTACGAACACTGAA. Encoded protein: CAWGAGTNTE. The whole CDR3 sequence is CAWGAGTNTEAFF.